The 17 T cell receptor beta chains below all came from one sample that was sequenced in a study of PD-1 blockade in classical Hodgkin lymphoma. Documented time point: cycle 4 day 1 (C4D1), after 6 weeks of nivolumab. All the patients suffered relapse after autologous stem cell transplantation, and brentuximab vedotin exposure differed. TCRdb's table, derived via immunoSEQ multiplex PCR, lists solely in-frame clones and lacks some. The sample has about 41,000 clones, approximately 67% seen once. Sequences were derived from peripheral blood mononuclear cells (PBMCs), sampled before the fourth cycle of nivolumab. The receptors stem from a human donor with classical Hodgkin lymphoma.

This chain uses TRBV21-1 with TRBJ1-5; the D segment call TRBD1 is taken from the table without a DNA check. TRBV21-1 is given as a pseudogene. The CDR3 loop spans 19 amino acids. The CDR3 loop is CASSPQRDRGPFSNQPQHF. Here the CDR3 DNA reads TGTGCCAGCAGCCCCCAGAGGGACAGGGGACCATTTAGCAATCAGCCCCAGCATTTT.

The V call is TRBV7-9, the J call TRBJ2-3; D gene uncertain. Germline values: CDR1 SEHNR, CDR2 FQNEAQ (reference sequence). This CDR3 contains 14 residues. Trimming took off 4 bases at V and 2 bases at J, with 10 bases between the two ends. The CDR3 nucleotides are TGTGCCAGCAGCTCTGGCAGATTCACAGATACGCAGTATTTT. Translating it yields CASSSGRFTDTQYF.

This clone was counted between two and nine times. The V call is TRBV5-1, the J call TRBJ2-4; D gene ambiguous. In germline, CDR1 is SGHRS, CDR2 YFSETQ. This CDR3 spans 17 amino acids. The V and J ends lost 1 base and 7 bases respectively, with 21 bases between them. DNA of the CDR3: TGCGCCAGCAGCTTGCGAGGAATTCAGGAGTTGGGGAACATTCAGTACTTC. Its translation is CASSLRGIQELGNIQYF.

The table lists this clone with a few counts. This chain links TRBV7-2 with TRBJ2-7; D unclear. V was shortened by 2 bases and J by 0 bases, with 8 bases between the two germline ends. Germline CDR1 reads SGHTA; CDR2 reads FQGNSA. The length of the CDR3 is 14 residues. CDR3 sequence (DNA): TGTGCCAGCAGCTTAAGCAGCGACTCCTACGAGCAGTACTTC. Translated, it gives CASSLSSDSYEQYF.

V is TRBV9 and J is TRBJ1-1, with 10 bases fitting TRBD1. Germline values: CDR1 SGDLS, CDR2 YYNGEE. V gave up 0 bases and J gave up 1 base; unmatched junction bases: 12. The CDR3 has 19 residues. CDR3 coding DNA: TGTGCCAGCAGCGTAGCAATTGAAAGTGGGACAGGGGCGAACACTGAAGCTTTCTTT. Translating it yields CASSVAIESGTGANTEAFF. Using reference TRBV9 and TRBJ1-1 for the parts outside the CDR3, the full variable domain is DSGVTQTPKHLITATGQRVTLRCSPRSGDLSVYWYQQSLDQGLQFLIQYYNGEERAKGNILERFSAQQFPDLHSELNLSSLELGDSALYFCASSVAIESGTGANTEAFFGQGTRLTVV.

The chain has TRBV7-2 and TRBJ2-7, with 10 bases matching TRBD1. V was clipped by 6 bases and J by 0 bases; unmatched bases: 5. Germline V gene lookup returns CDR1 SGHTA and CDR2 FQGNSA. This CDR3 region has 15 residues. The DNA for the CDR3 is TGTGCCAGCAGACGGACAGGGGGGACCTCCTACGAGCAGTACTTC. It encodes CASRRTGGTSYEQYF.

This clone was seen just once. The chain links TRBV9 to TRBJ2-5; D unresolved. This CDR3 contains 17 residues. Trimming stripped 0 bases from V and 1 base from J, with 16 bases between. Germline-derived CDR1 and CDR2 are SGDLS and YYNGEE. CDR3 amino acids: CASSVALASKGQETQYF. CDR3 bases: TGTGCCAGCAGCGTAGCTTTGGCGTCGAAGGGCCAAGAGACCCAGTACTTC.

The chain couples TRBV9 to TRBJ2-7; 13 bases agree with TRBD2. The length of the CDR3 is 15 residues. The junction had 5 bases not matched to a gene; V was cut back by 4 bases and J by 4 bases. Germline V CDR1 and CDR2: SGDLS, YYNGEE. The CDR3 DNA follows: TGTGCCAGCAGCACCGGGACTAGCGGGACTTACGAGCAGTACTTC. Translation gives CASSTGTSGTYEQYF.

As to this clone: At the DNA level, this CDR3 is encoded by other sequences in the same sample as well. V usage is TRBV4-3 and J usage is TRBJ1-1; D call uncertain. The CDR3 runs to 16 residues. V dropped 0 bases and J dropped 0 bases, with 11 bases sitting between them. Germline-derived CDR1 and CDR2 are LGHNA and YSLEER. The CDR3 spells CASSQDAAALNTEAFF. The CDR3, as DNA: TGCGCCAGCAGCCAAGATGCGGCGGCTCTGAACACTGAAGCTTTCTTT.

This chain links TRBV5-5 with TRBJ2-7; D gene unclear. The V end was cut by 2 bases, the J end by 1 base, with 10 bases between. The germline V gene encodes CDR1 SGHKS and CDR2 YYEKEE (reference sequence). The CDR3 sequence is 14 residues long. The CDR3 nucleotides read TGTGCCAGCAGCTTATGGGCGGATTCCTACGAGCAGTACTTC. Protein: CASSLWADSYEQYF. Looking up the rest from reference TRBV5-5 and TRBJ2-7 gives the full variable domain: DAGVTQSPTHLIKTRGQQVTLRCSPISGHKSVSWYQQVLGQGPQFIFQYYEKEERGRGNFPDRFSARQFPNYSSELNVNALLLGDSALYLCASSLWADSYEQYFGPGTRLTVT.

The chain carries TRBV28 and TRBJ2-7; a weak D match, TRBD1 (6 bases). From germline, CDR1 is MDHEN and CDR2 SYDVKM. With 2 bases removed from V and 1 base from J, the gap between germline ends came to 15 bases. The CDR3 is 16 residues long. The DNA of the CDR3 is TGTGCCAGCAGTTTAACCGGGACATTAGAGTCCTACGAGCAGTACTTC. Translated: CASSLTGTLESYEQYF. Drawing the rest from reference TRBV28 and TRBJ2-7, the complete variable domain is DVKVTQSSRYLVKRTGEKVFLECVQDMDHENMFWYRQDPGLGLRLIYFSYDVKMKEKGDIPEGYSVSREKKERFSLILESASTNQTSMYLCASSLTGTLESYEQYFGPGTRLTVT.

The J gene is TRBJ1-6, the V gene TRBV28, with D unclear. The germline V gene encodes CDR1 MDHEN and CDR2 SYDVKM. Trimming left V 7 bases short and J 7 bases short, with 11 bases between. The CDR3 has 13 residues. The CDR3 loop is CASKQEVNSPLHF. The CDR3 DNA follows: TGTGCCAGCAAGCAGGAGGTAAATTCACCCCTCCACTTT.

The gene calls are TRBV19 and TRBJ1-4; no definite D call. Germline V CDR1 and CDR2: LNHDA, SQIVND (reference sequence). The CDR3 loop spans 13 amino acids. The V and J ends lost 3 bases and 0 bases respectively, with 2 bases between them. The chain's CDR3 is CASSIATNEKLFF. CDR3 in DNA: TGTGCCAGTAGTATTGCAACTAATGAAAAACTGTTTTTT.

This clone was observed once. V and J are TRBV10-3 and TRBJ1-5; D may be TRBD1 (5 bases). The CDR3 contains 14 residues. Germline V gene data show CDR1 as ENHRY and CDR2 as SYGVKD. Between the trimmed V and J ends, which lost 10 bases and 5 bases, there was a span of 18 bases. The DNA of the CDR3 is TGTGCCACCTCCTCAGCGGGGCTGGATCAGCCCCAGCATTTT. This encodes CATSSAGLDQPQHF.

This clone was counted a few times. This chain joins TRBV10-3 and TRBJ2-3; TRBD2 matches at 14 bases. Trimming cost V 3 bases and J 8 bases; bases outside gene matches: 7. The CDR3 totals 16 residues. The germline V gene encodes CDR1 ENHRY and CDR2 SYGVKD. As DNA, the CDR3 is TGTGCCATCAGTGACCGACTAGCGGGGGGGCAGGGTACGCAGTATTTT. Protein product: CAISDRLAGGQGTQYF.

The gene calls are TRBV10-2 and TRBJ1-1; D might be TRBD1 (5 bases). V was shortened by 3 bases and J by 0 bases, with 14 bases between the two germline ends. The CDR3 is 16 amino acids. Germline CDR1 WSHSY, CDR2 SAAADI. CDR3 amino acids: CASSEGEGYLNTEAFF. The CDR3 bases are TGCGCCAGCAGTGAAGGGGAGGGGTACTTGAACACTGAAGCTTTCTTT.

A few counts support this clone. The chain carries TRBV5-1 and TRBJ2-3, with 8 nucleotides matching TRBD1. The CDR3 has 15 amino acids. The germline V gene has CDR1 SGHRS and CDR2 YFSETQ. V was clipped by 4 bases and J by 2 bases; unmatched bases: 6. The CDR3 DNA is TGCGCCAGCAGCCCAGACAGGGGAATCACAGATACGCAGTATTTT. This translates into CASSPDRGITDTQYF. Using reference TRBV5-1 and TRBJ2-3 for the parts outside the CDR3, the full variable domain is KAGVTQTPRYLIKTRGQQVTLSCSPISGHRSVSWYQQTPGQGLQFLFEYFSETQRNKGNFPGRFSGRQFSNSRSEMNVSTLELGDSALYLCASSPDRGITDTQYFGPGTRLTVL.